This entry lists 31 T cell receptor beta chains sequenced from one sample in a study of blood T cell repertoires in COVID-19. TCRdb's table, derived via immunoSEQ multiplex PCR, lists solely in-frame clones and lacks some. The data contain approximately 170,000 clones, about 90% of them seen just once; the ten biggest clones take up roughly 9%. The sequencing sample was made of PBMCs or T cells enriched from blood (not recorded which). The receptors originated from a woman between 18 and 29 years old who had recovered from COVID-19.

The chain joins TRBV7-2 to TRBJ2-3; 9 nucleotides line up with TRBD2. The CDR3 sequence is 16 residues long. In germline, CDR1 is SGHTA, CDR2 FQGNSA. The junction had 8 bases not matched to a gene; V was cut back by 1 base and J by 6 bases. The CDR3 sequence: CASSLDGGGASDTQYF. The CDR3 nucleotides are TGTGCCAGCAGCTTAGATGGCGGGGGGGCCAGTGATACGCAGTATTTT.

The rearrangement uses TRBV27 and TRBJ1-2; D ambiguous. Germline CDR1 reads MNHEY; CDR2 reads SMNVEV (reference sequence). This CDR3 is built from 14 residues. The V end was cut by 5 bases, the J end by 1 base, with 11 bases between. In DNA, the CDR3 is TGTGCCAGCAGTCTGCGAGGGCTTAACTATGGCTACACCTTC. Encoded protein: CASSLRGLNYGYTF.

CDR3 protein: CSASSPRGGLKETQYF. The CDR3 DNA sequence: TGCAGTGCTAGTTCTCCGCGGGGGGGACTCAAAGAGACCCAGTACTTC. The chain joins TRBV20-1 to TRBJ2-5; 9 nucleotides agree with TRBD2. V gave up 3 bases and J gave up 3 bases; unmatched junction bases: 11. Germline CDR1 and CDR2: DFQATT and SNEGSKA (reference sequence). The CDR3 has 16 residues.

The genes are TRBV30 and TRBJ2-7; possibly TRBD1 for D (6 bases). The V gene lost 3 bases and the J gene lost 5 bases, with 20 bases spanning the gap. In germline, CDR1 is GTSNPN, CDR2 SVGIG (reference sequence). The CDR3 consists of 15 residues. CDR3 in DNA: TGTGCCTGGAGCCCGCTTGGACAGAAAGGAGACGAGCAGTACTTC. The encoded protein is CAWSPLGQKGDEQYF.

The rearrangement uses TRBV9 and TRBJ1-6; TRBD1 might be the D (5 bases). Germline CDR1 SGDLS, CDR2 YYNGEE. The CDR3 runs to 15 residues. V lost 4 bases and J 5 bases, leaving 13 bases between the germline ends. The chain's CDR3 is CASSSLGLNNSPLHF. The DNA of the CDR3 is TGTGCCAGCAGCTCCCTGGGGCTTAATAATTCACCCCTCCACTTT.

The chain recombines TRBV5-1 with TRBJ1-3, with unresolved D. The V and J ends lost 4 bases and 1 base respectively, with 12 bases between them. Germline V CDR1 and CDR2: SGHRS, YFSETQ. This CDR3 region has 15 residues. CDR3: CASSPLQDSGNTIYF. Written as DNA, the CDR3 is TGCGCCAGCAGCCCCCTTCAGGATTCTGGAAACACCATATATTTT.

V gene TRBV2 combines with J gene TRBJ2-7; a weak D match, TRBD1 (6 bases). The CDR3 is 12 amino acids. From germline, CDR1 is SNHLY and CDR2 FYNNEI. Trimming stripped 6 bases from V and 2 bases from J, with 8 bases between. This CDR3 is CASRRTAYEQYF. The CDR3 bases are TGTGCCAGCAGGCGGACAGCCTACGAGCAGTACTTC.

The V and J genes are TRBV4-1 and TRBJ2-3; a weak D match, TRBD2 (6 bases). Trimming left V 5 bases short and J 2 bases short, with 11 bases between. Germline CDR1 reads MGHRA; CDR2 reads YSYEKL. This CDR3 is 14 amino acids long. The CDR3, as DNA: TGCGCCAGCAGCGAGGGACTTATCACAGATACGCAGTATTTT. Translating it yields CASSEGLITDTQYF.

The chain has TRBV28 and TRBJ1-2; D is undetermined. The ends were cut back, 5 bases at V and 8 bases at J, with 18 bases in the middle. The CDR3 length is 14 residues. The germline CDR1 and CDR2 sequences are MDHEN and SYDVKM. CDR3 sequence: CASSPGPGEGGYTF. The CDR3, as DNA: TGTGCCAGCAGTCCCGGGCCCGGGGAGGGCGGCTACACCTTC.

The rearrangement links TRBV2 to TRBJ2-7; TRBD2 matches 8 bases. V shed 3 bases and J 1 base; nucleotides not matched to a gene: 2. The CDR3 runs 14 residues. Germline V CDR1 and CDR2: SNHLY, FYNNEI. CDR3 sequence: CASSDLAGSYEQYF. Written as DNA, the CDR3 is TGTGCCAGCAGTGATTTAGCGGGATCCTACGAGCAGTACTTC. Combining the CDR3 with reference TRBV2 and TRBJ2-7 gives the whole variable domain EPEVTQTPSHQVTQMGQEVILRCVPISNHLYFYWYRQILGQKVEFLVSFYNNEISEKSEIFDDQFSVERPDGSNFTLKIRSTKLEDSAMYFCASSDLAGSYEQYFGPGTRLTVT.

The CDR3 coding sequence is TGTGCCAGCAGCTTAGCCCAAGCTGCAACCTACGAGCAGTACTTC. Its translation is CASSLAQAATYEQYF. The rearrangement uses TRBV7-9 and TRBJ2-7; D is undetermined. The V and J ends lost 0 bases and 2 bases respectively, with 11 bases between them. Germline CDR1 and CDR2: SEHNR and FQNEAQ (reference sequence). This CDR3 comprises 15 residues.

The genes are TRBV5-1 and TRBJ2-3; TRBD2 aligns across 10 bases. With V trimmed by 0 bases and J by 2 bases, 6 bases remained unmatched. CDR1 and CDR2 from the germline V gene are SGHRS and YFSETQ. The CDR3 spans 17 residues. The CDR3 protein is CASSLVPSGGLTDTQYF. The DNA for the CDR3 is TGCGCCAGCAGCTTGGTACCTAGCGGGGGTCTCACAGATACGCAGTATTTT.

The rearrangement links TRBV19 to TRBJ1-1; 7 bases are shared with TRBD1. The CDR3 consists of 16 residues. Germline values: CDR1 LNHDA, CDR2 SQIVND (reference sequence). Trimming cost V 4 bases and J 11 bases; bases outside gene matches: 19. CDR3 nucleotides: TGTGCCAGTAGTAAGACAGGGATCACCCTATCGGGGATGGCTTTCTTT. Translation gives CASSKTGITLSGMAFF. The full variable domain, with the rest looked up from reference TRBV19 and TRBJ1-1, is DGGITQSPKYLFRKEGQNVTLSCEQNLNHDAMYWYRQDPGQGLRLIYYSQIVNDFQKGDIAEGYSVSREKKESFPLTVTSAQKNPTAFYLCASSKTGITLSGMAFFGQGTRLTVV.

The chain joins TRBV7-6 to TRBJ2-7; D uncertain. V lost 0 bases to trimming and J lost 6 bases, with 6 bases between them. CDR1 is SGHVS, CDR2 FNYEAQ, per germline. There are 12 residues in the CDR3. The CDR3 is CASSLAVGEQYF. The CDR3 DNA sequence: TGTGCCAGCAGCTTAGCGGTCGGCGAGCAGTACTTC.

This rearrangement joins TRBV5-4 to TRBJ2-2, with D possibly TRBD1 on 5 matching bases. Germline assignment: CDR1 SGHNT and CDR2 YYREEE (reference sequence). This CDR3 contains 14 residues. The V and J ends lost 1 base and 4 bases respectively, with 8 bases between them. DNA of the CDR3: TGTGCCAGCAGCTTGAAGGGGATCACCGGGGAGCTGTTTTTT. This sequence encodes CASSLKGITGELFF.

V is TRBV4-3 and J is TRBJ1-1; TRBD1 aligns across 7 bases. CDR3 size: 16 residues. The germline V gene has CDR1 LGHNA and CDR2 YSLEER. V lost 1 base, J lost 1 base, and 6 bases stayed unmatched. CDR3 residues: CASSQVQGVKNTEAFF. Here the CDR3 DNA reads TGCGCCAGCAGCCAAGTGCAGGGGGTGAAGAACACTGAAGCTTTCTTT.

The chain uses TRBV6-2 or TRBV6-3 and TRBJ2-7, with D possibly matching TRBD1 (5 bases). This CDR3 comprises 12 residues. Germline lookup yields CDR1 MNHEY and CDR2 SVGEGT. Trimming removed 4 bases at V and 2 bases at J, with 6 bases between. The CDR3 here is CASSLGAYEQYF. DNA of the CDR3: TGTGCCAGCAGTTTAGGGGCCTACGAGCAGTACTTC.

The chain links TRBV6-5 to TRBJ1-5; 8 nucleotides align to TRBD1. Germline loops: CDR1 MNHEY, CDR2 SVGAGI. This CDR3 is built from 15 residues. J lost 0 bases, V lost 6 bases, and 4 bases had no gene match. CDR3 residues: CASRVTGVSNQPQHF. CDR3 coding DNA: TGTGCCAGCAGAGTGACAGGGGTTAGCAATCAGCCCCAGCATTTT.

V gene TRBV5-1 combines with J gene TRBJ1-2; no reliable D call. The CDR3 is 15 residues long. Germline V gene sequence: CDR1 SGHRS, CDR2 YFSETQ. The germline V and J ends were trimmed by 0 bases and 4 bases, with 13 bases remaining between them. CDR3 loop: CASSLVAGETYGYTF. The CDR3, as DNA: TGCGCCAGCAGCTTGGTGGCAGGCGAAACCTATGGCTACACCTTC.

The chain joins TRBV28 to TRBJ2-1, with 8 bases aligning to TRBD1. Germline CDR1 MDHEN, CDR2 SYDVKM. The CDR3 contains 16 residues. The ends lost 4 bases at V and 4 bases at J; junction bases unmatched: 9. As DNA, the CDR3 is TGTGCCAGCAGTTGGTCGTCAGGGGGCTTGTACAATGAGCAGTTCTTC. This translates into CASSWSSGGLYNEQFF.

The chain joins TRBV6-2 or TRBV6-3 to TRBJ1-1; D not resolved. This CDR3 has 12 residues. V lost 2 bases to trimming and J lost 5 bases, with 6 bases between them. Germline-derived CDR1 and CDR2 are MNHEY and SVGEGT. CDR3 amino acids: CASSYAVTEAFF. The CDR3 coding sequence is TGTGCCAGCAGTTACGCGGTGACTGAAGCTTTCTTT.

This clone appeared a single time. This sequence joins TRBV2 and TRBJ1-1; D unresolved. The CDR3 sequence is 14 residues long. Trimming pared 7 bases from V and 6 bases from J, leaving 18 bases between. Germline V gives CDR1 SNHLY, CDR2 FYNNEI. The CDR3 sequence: CASNPLRGLSEAFF. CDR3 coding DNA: TGTGCCAGCAACCCCCTCCGGGGTCTCTCTGAAGCTTTCTTT.

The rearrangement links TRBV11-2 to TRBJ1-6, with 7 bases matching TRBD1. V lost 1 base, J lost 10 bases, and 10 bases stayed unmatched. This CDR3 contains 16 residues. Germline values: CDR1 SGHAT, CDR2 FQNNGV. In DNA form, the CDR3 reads TGTGCCAGCAGCTTAGGAGGGGGCGCGACGACCTCACCCCTCCACTTT. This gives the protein CASSLGGGATTSPLHF. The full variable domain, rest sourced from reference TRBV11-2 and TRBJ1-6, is EAGVAQSPRYKIIEKRQSVAFWCNPISGHATLYWYQQILGQGPKLLIQFQNNGVVDDSQLPKDRFSAERLKGVDSTLKIQPAKLEDSAVYLCASSLGGGATTSPLHFGNGTRLTVT.

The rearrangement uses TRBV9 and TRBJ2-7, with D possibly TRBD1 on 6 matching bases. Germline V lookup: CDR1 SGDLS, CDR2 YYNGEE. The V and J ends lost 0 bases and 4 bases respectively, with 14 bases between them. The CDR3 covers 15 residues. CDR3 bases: TGTGCCAGCAGCGTAGGGCAGGGGAATTCGTACGAGCAGTACTTC. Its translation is CASSVGQGNSYEQYF.

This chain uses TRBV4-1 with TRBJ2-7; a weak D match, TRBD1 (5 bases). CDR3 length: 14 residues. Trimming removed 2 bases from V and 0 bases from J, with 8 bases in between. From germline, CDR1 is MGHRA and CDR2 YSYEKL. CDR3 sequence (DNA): TGCGCCAGCAGCCAAACAGGCCTCTCCTACGAGCAGTACTTC. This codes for CASSQTGLSYEQYF.

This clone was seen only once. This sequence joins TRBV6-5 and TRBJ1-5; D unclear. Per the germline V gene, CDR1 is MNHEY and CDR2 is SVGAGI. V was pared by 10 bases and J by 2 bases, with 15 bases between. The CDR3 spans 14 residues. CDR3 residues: CANAPGGGNQPQHF. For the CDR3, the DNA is TGTGCCAACGCGCCTGGCGGGGGCAATCAGCCCCAGCATTTT.

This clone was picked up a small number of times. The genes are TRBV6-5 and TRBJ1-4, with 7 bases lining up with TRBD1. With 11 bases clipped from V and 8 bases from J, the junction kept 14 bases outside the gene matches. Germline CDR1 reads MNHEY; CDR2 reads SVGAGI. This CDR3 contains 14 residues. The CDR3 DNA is TGTGCCGGATATCCCGGGACAGAAAAGGAAAAACTGTTTTTT. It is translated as CAGYPGTEKEKLFF.

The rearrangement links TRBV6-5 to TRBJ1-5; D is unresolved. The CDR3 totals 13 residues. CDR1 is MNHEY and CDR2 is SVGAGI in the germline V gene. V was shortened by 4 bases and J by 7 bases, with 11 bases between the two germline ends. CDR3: CASSSNLVQPQHF. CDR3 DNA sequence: TGTGCCAGCAGTTCCAACTTGGTGCAGCCCCAGCATTTT.

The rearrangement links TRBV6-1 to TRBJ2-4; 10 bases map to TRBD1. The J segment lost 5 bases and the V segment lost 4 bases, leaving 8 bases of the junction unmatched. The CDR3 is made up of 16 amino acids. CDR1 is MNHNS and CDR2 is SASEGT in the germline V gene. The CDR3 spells CASSGGQGRGQNIQYF. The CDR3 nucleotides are TGTGCCAGCAGTGGGGGACAGGGGAGGGGTCAAAACATTCAGTACTTC.

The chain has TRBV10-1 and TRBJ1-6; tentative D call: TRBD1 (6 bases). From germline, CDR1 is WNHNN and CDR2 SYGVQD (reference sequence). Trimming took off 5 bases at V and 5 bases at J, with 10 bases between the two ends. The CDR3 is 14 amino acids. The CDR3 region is CASSPGQNNSPLHF. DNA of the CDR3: TGCGCCAGCAGTCCGGGACAAAATAATTCACCCCTCCACTTT.

The CDR3: CASREGHYYGYTF. The CDR3 region has the DNA TGTGCCAGTAGAGAGGGACACTACTATGGCTACACCTTC. The chain has TRBV19 and TRBJ1-2; maybe TRBD1 (6 bases). Trimming pared 6 bases from V and 3 bases from J, leaving 11 bases between. CDR3 length: 13 amino acids. Germline V gene sequence: CDR1 LNHDA, CDR2 SQIVND (reference sequence).